A selection of T cell receptor beta chains follows, all from one sample in a study of CD8+ T cells in alopecia areata. Here immunoSEQ multiplex PCR was the method, and the copy in TCRdb shows in-frame clones only, minus some. The sample shows 35,000 to 50,000 clones, 50% to 70% of them seen only once. The sample in question was CD8+ T cells sorted from blood, obtained at week 4, from a patient treated with tofacitinib. These receptors were taken from a human donor with alopecia areata. The CDR3 runs from the conserved cysteine through the conserved F or W. D genes are given only for firm matches.

V gene: TRBV4-1; D gene: -; CDR3 protein: CASSQGQNRPTEAFF
V gene: TRBV29-1; D gene: -; CDR3 protein: CSVLLHRSTGELFF
V gene: TRBV29-1; D gene: TRBD2; CDR3 protein: CSVELPGGGYNEQFF
V gene: TRBV19; D gene: -; CDR3 protein: CASSISGFNQPQHF
V gene: TRBV6-6; D gene: -; CDR3 protein: CASSYLRPGSNEKLFF
V gene: TRBV30; D gene: TRBD1; CDR3 protein: CAWSWGTGGDGYTF
V gene: TRBV2; D gene: -; CDR3 protein: CASRDSYGYTF
V gene: TRBV29-1; D gene: TRBD2; CDR3 protein: CSVKRGRNTGELFF
V gene: TRBV11-2; D gene: -; CDR3 protein: CASSLVGTREQYF
V gene: TRBV7-2; D gene: -; CDR3 protein: CASSYNVLLETQYF
V gene: TRBV4-3; D gene: TRBD1; CDR3 protein: CASSQTGTGELFF
V gene: TRBV9; D gene: TRBD2; CDR3 protein: CASSVASGGSYEQYF
V gene: TRBV30; D gene: -; CDR3 protein: CAWSVLGRADPQFF
V gene: TRBV27; D gene: -; CDR3 protein: CASSPSRGRSGELFF
V gene: TRBV29-1; D gene: -; CDR3 protein: CSVWANTEAFF
V gene: TRBV25-1; D gene: TRBD1; CDR3 protein: CASSPKTGGEETQYF
V gene: TRBV29-1; D gene: -; CDR3 protein: CSVGVREYNEQFF
V gene: TRBV5-4; D gene: TRBD1; CDR3 protein: CASSLAQGARNEQFF
V gene: TRBV29-1; D gene: -; CDR3 protein: CSVDRGQGLRETQYF
V gene: TRBV5-1; D gene: TRBD1; CDR3 protein: CASSDPGQGAQRGEQFF
V gene: TRBV29-1; D gene: TRBD1; CDR3 protein: CSAEGGQSSYEQYF
V gene: TRBV9; D gene: -; CDR3 protein: CASSVGGGDNEQFF
V gene: TRBV27; D gene: -; CDR3 protein: CASSSGTWGTEAFF
V gene: TRBV29-1; D gene: -; CDR3 protein: CSVPGPLNTEAFF
V gene: TRBV7-2; D gene: -; CDR3 protein: CASSTRQPPNTGELFF
V gene: TRBV23-1; D gene: TRBD2; CDR3 protein: CASSRTGTRQFF
V gene: TRBV5-1; D gene: -; CDR3 protein: CASSLRQEGEQYF
V gene: TRBV29-1; D gene: TRBD1; CDR3 protein: CSVVWDRAYEQYF
V gene: TRBV7-8; D gene: TRBD1; CDR3 protein: CASSTPSWTGTTSGANVLTF
V gene: TRBV29-1; D gene: -; CDR3 protein: CSVAGGSSYEQYF
V gene: TRBV5-6; D gene: TRBD1; CDR3 protein: CASSLGDRDGSPLHF
V gene: TRBV6-5; D gene: -; CDR3 protein: CASSPGQGGQETQYF
V gene: TRBV19; D gene: -; CDR3 protein: CASSIGDGVSMNTEAFF
V gene: TRBV9; D gene: TRBD2; CDR3 protein: CASSVGSGGSSYNEQFF
V gene: TRBV7-7; D gene: -; CDR3 protein: CASSLGGSWDEQYF
V gene: TRBV29-1; D gene: TRBD2; CDR3 protein: CSVGGGGSYNEQFF
V gene: TRBV4-3; D gene: -; CDR3 protein: CASSQILGEDDEQFF
V gene: TRBV6-6; D gene: -; CDR3 protein: CASSTLRDQETQYF
V gene: TRBV7-6; D gene: -; CDR3 protein: CASSLQATAEQYF
V gene: TRBV29-1; D gene: -; CDR3 protein: CSALREAGGTEAFF
V gene: TRBV7-9; D gene: -; CDR3 protein: CASSSLMGEEQYF
V gene: TRBV4-3; D gene: TRBD2; CDR3 protein: CASSQDSGGADEQYF
V gene: TRBV5-6; D gene: TRBD1; CDR3 protein: CASSTRQGVDNEQFF
V gene: TRBV5-1; D gene: -; CDR3 protein: CASSLTTEGQTETQYF
V gene: TRBV29-1; D gene: -; CDR3 protein: CSVVKNEAFF
V gene: TRBV27; D gene: -; CDR3 protein: CASSSSSYEQYF
V gene: TRBV29-1; D gene: TRBD1; CDR3 protein: CSVERVTGTGTYEQYF
V gene: TRBV9; D gene: -; CDR3 protein: CASSLNPGSSTGELFF
V gene: TRBV11-2; D gene: -; CDR3 protein: CASSLEGRGWTDTQYF
V gene: TRBV29-1; D gene: -; CDR3 protein: CSTNRDNEQFF